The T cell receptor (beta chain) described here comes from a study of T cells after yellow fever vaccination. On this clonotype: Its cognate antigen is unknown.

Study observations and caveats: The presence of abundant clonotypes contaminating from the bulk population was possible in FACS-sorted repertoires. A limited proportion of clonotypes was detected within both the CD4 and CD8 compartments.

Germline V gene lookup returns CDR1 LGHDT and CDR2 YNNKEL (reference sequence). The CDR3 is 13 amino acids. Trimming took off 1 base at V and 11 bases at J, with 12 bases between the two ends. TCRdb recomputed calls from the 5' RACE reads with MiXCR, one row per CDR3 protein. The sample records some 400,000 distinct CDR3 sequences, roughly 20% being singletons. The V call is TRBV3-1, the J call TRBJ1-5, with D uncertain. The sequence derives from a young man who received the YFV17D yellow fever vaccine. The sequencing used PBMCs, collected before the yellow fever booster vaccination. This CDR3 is CASSQVSTSSQHF. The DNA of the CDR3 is TGTGCCAGCAGCCAAGTCAGCACTTCGTCCCAGCATTTT.